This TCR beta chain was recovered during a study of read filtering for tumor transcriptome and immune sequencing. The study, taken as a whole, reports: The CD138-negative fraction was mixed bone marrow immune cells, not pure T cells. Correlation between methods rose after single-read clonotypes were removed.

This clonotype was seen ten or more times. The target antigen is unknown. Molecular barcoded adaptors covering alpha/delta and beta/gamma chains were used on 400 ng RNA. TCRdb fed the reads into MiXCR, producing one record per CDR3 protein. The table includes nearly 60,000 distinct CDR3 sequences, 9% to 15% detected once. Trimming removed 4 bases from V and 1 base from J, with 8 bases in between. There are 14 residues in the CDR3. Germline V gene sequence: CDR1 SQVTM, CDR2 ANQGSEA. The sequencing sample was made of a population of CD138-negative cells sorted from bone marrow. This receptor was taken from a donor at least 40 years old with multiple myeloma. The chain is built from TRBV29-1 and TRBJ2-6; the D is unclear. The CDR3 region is CSVAWGSGANVLTF. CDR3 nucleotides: TGCAGCGTTGCTTGGGGATCTGGGGCCAACGTCCTGACTTTC.